This T cell receptor beta chain was identified during a study of long-term antiretroviral therapy in people with HIV (dated by TCRdb to the early 2020s). Context from the whole study: The earliest samples were collected approximately a decade before the 2015 WHO recommendation for immediate ART, a period when ART was typically delayed until CD4 counts fell. This retrospective serial study examined whether starting ART and sustained HIV suppression were associated with changes in the composition and diversity of the TRB repertoire in peripheral blood. No cross-contamination during QIAcube processing was shown when test extractions of a monoclonal T-cell line were performed alongside about 33 polyclonal samples. About two fifths of the roughly 30 participants with HIV were female. A total of fewer than 200 cryopreserved PBMC samples were contributed to the cohort by 30 adults with confirmed HIV infection, with samples collected serially over a mean of roughly six years (range 1-12).

As for this clone: What antigen it recognizes has not been identified. Per-nucleotide qualities are absent, and no much larger clonotype sits a single base away.

The full study reports these points: Narrower CDR3 length ranges were observed in HIV repertoires than in controls, and an antigen-experienced repertoire with only a slight naive shift after ART was suggested by the network structure. Inferences about post-ART repertoire changes are limited because no data were available on ART adherence, viral resistance or therapy changes. The samples span the years 2004 to 2017, and the ART regimens used may be less effective than current regimens. ART initiation was associated with a significant increase in TRB diversity, but diversity stayed significantly below transplant donor controls even after long-term ART. Limited PBMC availability meant only the TCR beta chain was sequenced, without alpha chain pairing. Because pre-ART samples had limited cell numbers, unsorted PBMC were profiled rather than sorted CD4+ and CD8+ T cells. The repertoire was dominated across all time points by expanded TRB clones identified before ART initiation, although this dominance was seen to fluctuate and to decrease in many PLHIV after ART.

As encoded in the germline V gene (reference sequence), CDR1 is MNHEY while CDR2 is SMNVEV. V is cut by 6 bases and J by 6 bases, and the space between the germline ends is 12 bases. Including the terminal cysteine and phenylalanine, the CDR3 comprises 12 residues. Only CDR3 DNA is held: 36 bases, read in frame from base 1. The immunoSEQ hsTCRB v3.0 assay was used at survey level resolution for TRB variable region sequencing. TRB sequencing targeted a depth of roughly 35,000-50,000 T-cell genomes per sample. An Illumina MiSeq with a v3 150-cycle kit was used to sequence the pooled TRB libraries. In the source study's methods: Repertoire analysis was performed in R inside a reproducible Nextflow workflow that covered QC, data transformation and analysis. LymphoSeq2, an R package for exploring AIRR-Seq data, was used to implement the custom analyses. Four samples yielding fewer than 5000 total TRB sequences were excluded, leaving approximately 190 analyzed HIV repertoires. Of the roughly 180 retained HIV repertoires, under 65 were collected before and 120 to 130 after ART initiation. Each repertoire was downsampled to 5000 TRB nucleotide sequences, and summary statistics were averaged across 100 downsampling iterations. The analysis kept only TRB sequences whose CDR3 regions were at least seven amino acids long. Diversity was assessed using a clonality score derived from Shannon entropy and using the Gini coefficient. Repertoire networks linked the top 5000 CDR3 amino acid sequences whenever two sequences differed by an edit distance of one. GLIPH2 predicted antigen specificity groups and MHC restriction for TRB CDR3 amino acid sequences. CDR3 amino acid sequences were matched against VDJdb and McPAS-TCR to flag known CMV, EBV, HIV or tissue antigen associations. Pre-ART, post-ART and control groups were compared with Wilcoxon signed-rank tests and Holm-Bonferroni correction. TCRdb limited this immuneACCESS table to in-frame rearrangements with V and J called. A share of clones is missing; checked studies link under half to unresolved V genes, and the rest is unexplained. V, J and clone size derive from that table, while D and trimming were established from the DNA sequence. The sample table contains 25,000 to 35,000 clones; only one count was recorded for roughly 84% of them. The top ten clonotypes cover around 6% of the sample.

Inclusion was restricted to participants for whom at least one PBMC sample before ART initiation and at least two post-ART samples were available. Every participant with HIV received treatment in the United States of America. Cryopreserved samples of about 0.95-10 million PBMC were thawed and washed before DNA extraction. At the time of the earliest PBMC sample, participants with HIV were aged between roughly 20 and 60 years. Each participant contributed PBMC samples from 1-4 timepoints before ART initiation and 2-8 timepoints after ART initiation, with a median of 7 samples. Serial HIV viral load, CD4+ T-cell count, ART history and demographic data were obtained for every participant. Using a Qiagen kit on a QIAcube, genomic DNA was extracted from unsorted PBMC, with samples processed in batches of 12.

The origin of this receptor is a young man with HIV. In this chain, TRBV27 is recombined with TRBJ2-7, with no confident D gene call. Sequenced material: unsorted PBMCs, taken 0.4 years after starting antiretroviral therapy. The DNA sequence is given as TGTGCCAGCAGCCCCAACGGGCCCGAGCAGTACTTC. The resulting protein is CASSPNGPEQYF.